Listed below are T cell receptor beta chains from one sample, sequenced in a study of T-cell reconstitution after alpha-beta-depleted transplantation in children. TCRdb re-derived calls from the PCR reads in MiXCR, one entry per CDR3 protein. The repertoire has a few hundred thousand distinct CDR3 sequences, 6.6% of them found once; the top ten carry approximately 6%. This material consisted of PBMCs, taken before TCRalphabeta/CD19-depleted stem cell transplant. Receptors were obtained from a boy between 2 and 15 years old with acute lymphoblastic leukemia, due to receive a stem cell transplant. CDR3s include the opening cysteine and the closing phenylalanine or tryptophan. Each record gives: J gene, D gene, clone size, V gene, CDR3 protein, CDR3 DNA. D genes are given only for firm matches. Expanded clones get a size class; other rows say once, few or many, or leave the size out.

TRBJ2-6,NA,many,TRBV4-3,CASSQDEGSSSSGANVLTF,TGCGCCAGCAGCCAAGATGAGGGGTCCTCCTCCTCTGGGGCCAACGTCCTGACTTTC
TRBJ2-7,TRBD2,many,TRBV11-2,CASSSGGGAYEQYF,TGTGCCAGCAGCTCTGGCGGGGGGGCCTACGAGCAGTACTTC
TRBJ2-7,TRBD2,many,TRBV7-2,CASSLANAGGSYEQYF,TGTGCCAGCAGCTTAGCGAACGCGGGGGGATCCTACGAGCAGTACTTC
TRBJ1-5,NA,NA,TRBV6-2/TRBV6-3,CASSLTRNQPQHF,TGTGCCAGCAGTCTAACACGGAATCAGCCCCAGCATTTT
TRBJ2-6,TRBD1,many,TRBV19,CASSPTGVGANVLTF,TGTGCCAGTAGTCCTACAGGGGTAGGGGCCAACGTCCTGACTTTC
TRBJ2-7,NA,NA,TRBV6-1,CASSAVISYEQYF,TGTGCCAGCAGTGCGGTTATCTCCTACGAGCAGTACTTC
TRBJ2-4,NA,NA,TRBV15,CATSRPRQGLGNIQYF,TGTGCCACCAGCAGACCCCGACAGGGACTAGGGAACATTCAGTACTTC
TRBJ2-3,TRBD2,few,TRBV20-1,CSATTSGRASSDTQYF,TGCAGTGCCACCACTAGCGGGAGGGCCTCTTCCGATACGCAGTATTTT
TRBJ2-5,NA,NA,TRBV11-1,CASSQGRSPQETQYF,TGTGCCAGCAGCCAGGGCAGGAGTCCACAAGAGACCCAGTACTTC
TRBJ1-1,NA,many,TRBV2,CAGATAVNTEAFF,TGTGCCGGAGCGACAGCTGTGAACACTGAAGCTTTCTTT
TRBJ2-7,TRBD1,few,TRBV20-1,CSARHRDRAGVYTYEQYF,TGCAGTGCTCGACACCGGGACAGGGCGGGAGTCTACACCTACGAGCAGTACTTC
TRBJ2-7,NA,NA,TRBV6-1,CASSEQPHSIYEQYF,TGTGCCAGCAGTGAACAGCCTCACTCGATCTACGAGCAGTACTTC
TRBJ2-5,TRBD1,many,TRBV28,CASSLPTGNQETQYF,TGTGCCAGCAGTTTACCGACAGGGAACCAAGAGACCCAGTACTTC
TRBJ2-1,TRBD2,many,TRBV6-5,CASSLKAGGPVNEQFF,TGTGCCAGCAGTTTGAAAGCGGGGGGGCCGGTCAATGAGCAGTTCTTC
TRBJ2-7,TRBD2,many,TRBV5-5,CASSLGGRATYEQYF,TGTGCCAGCAGCTTGGGCGGGAGGGCCACCTACGAGCAGTACTTC
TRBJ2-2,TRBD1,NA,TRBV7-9,CASSYRDRGGTGELFF,TGTGCCAGCAGCTACCGGGACAGGGGAGGGACCGGGGAGCTGTTTTTT
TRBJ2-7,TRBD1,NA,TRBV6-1,CASSKPGQGTYEQYF,TGTGCCAGCAGCAAACCGGGACAGGGGACCTACGAGCAGTACTTC
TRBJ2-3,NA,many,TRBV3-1,CASGVQTDTQYF,TGTGCCAGCGGTGTACAAACAGATACGCAGTATTTT
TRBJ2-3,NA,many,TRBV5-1,CASRVLITDTQYF,TGCGCCAGCAGGGTATTGATCACAGATACGCAGTATTTT
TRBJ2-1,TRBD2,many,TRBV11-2,CASSLAGGPSEQFF,TGTGCCAGCAGCTTAGCGGGAGGGCCCAGTGAGCAGTTCTTC
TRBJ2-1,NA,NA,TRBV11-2,CASTPPGSSNEQFF,TGTGCCAGCACCCCTCCCGGGAGTAGCAATGAGCAGTTCTTC
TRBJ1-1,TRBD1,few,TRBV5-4,CASSLDRGRLGTEAFF,TGTGCCAGCAGCCTGGACAGGGGGCGGTTGGGCACTGAAGCTTTCTTT
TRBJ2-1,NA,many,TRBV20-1,CSAAIAGGGLLNEQFF,TGCAGTGCTGCTATCGCAGGGGGGGGGCTCCTCAATGAGCAGTTCTTC
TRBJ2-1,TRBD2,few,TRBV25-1,CASSEVKGLAGRFGEQFF,TGTGCCAGCAGTGAAGTTAAGGGACTAGCGGGGCGCTTTGGTGAGCAGTTCTTC
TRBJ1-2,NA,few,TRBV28,CASSPGSGQGSYTF,TGTGCCAGCAGTCCTGGGAGCGGGCAAGGAAGCTACACCTTC
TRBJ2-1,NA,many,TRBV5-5,CASSFIQGPYNEQFF,TGTGCCAGCAGCTTCATCCAGGGCCCCTACAATGAGCAGTTCTTC
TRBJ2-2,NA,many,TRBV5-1,CASSEAGPNTGELFF,TGCGCCAGCTCTGAGGCGGGACCCAACACCGGGGAGCTGTTTTTT
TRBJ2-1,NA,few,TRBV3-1,CASSQRGGEAKEQFF,TGTGCCAGCAGCCAAAGAGGGGGGGAGGCCAAAGAGCAGTTCTTC
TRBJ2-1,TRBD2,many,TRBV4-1,CASSQVTGLANNEQFF,TGCGCCAGCAGCCAAGTAACGGGACTAGCCAACAATGAGCAGTTCTTC
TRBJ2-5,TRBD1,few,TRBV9,CASSAVQGAGLETQYF,TGTGCCAGCAGCGCCGTACAGGGGGCAGGCTTAGAGACCCAGTACTTC
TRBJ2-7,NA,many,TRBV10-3,CAISEPRLLHEQYF,TGTGCCATCAGTGAACCCAGACTTCTCCACGAGCAGTACTTC
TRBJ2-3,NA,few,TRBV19,CASRTPRGGTNTQYF,TGTGCCAGTAGAACCCCCAGGGGCGGTACGAATACGCAGTATTTT
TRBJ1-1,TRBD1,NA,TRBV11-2,CASSLAQGADTEAFF,TGTGCCAGCAGCTTAGCTCAGGGGGCGGACACTGAAGCTTTCTTT
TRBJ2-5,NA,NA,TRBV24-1,CATSDRIQETQYF,TGTGCCACCAGTGATCGAATCCAAGAGACCCAGTACTTC
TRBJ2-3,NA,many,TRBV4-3,CASSRGTADTQYF,TGCGCCAGCAGCCGTGGGACGGCAGATACGCAGTATTTT
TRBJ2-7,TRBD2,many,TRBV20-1,CSASSTSGSQNF,TGCAGTGCTTCCTCGACTAGCGGGAGTCAGAATTTC
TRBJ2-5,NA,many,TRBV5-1,CASSLERGFGETQYF,TGCGCCAGCAGCTTGGAGAGGGGTTTTGGAGAGACCCAGTACTTC
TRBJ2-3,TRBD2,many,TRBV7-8,CASSFSRGLADTDTQYF,TGTGCCAGCAGTTTTTCGAGGGGACTAGCGGACACAGATACGCAGTATTTT
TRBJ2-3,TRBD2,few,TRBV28,CASLSERGAGADTQYF,TGTGCCAGCCTGTCCGAGCGGGGGGCCGGGGCAGATACGCAGTATTTT